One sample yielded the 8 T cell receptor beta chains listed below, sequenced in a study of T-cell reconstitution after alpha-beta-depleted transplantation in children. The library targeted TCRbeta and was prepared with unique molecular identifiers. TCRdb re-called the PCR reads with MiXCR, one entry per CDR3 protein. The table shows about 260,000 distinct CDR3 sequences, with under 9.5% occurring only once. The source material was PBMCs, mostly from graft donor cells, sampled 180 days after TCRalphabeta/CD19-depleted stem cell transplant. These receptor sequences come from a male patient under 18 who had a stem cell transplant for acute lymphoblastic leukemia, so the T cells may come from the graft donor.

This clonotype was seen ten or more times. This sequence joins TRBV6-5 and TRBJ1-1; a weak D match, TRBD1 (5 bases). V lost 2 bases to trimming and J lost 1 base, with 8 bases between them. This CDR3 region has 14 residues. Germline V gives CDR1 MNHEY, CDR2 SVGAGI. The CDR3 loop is CASSYRGQNTEAFF. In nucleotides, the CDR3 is TGTGCCAGCAGTTACCGCGGACAGAACACTGAAGCTTTCTTT.

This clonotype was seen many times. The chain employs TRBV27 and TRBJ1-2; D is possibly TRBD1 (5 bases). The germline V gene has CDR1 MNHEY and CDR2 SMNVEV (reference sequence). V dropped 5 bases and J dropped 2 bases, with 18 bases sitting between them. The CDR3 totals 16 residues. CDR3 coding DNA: TGTGCCAGCAGTCCCAAGATGGGGGGTTTGAACTATGGCTACACCTTC. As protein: CASSPKMGGLNYGYTF.

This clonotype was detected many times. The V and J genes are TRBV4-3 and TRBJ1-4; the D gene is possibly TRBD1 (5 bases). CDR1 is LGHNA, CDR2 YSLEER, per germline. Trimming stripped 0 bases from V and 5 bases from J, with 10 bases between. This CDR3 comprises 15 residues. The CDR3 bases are TGCGCCAGCAGCCAAGAGGGCGCAGGGAATGAAAAACTGTTTTTT. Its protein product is CASSQEGAGNEKLFF.

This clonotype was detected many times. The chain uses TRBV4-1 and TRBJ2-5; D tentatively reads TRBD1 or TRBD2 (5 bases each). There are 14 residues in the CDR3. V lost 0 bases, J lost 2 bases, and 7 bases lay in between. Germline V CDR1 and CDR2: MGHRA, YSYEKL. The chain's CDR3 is CASSQEGVQETQYF. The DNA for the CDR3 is TGCGCCAGCAGCCAAGAGGGGGTGCAAGAGACCCAGTACTTC.

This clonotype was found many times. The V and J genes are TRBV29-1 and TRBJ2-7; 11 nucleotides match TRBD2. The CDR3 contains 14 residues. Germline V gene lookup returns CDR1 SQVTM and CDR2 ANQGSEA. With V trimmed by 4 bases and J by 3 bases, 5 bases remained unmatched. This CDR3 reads CSVVPGTSGYEQYF. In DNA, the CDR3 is TGCAGCGTTGTACCAGGGACTAGCGGCTACGAGCAGTACTTC.

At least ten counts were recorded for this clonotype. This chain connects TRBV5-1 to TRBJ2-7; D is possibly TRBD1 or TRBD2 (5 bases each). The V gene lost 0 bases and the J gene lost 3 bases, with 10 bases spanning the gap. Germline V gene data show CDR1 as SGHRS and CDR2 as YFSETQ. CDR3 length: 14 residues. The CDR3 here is CASSLAWDGYEQYF. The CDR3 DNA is TGCGCCAGCAGCTTGGCCTGGGACGGCTACGAGCAGTACTTC.

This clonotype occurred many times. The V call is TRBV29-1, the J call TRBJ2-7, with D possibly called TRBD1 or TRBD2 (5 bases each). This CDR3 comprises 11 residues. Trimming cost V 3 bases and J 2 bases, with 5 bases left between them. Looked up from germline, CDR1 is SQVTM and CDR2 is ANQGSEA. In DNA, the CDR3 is TGCAGCGTTGAGGGGGCCTACGAGCAGTACTTC. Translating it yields CSVEGAYEQYF.

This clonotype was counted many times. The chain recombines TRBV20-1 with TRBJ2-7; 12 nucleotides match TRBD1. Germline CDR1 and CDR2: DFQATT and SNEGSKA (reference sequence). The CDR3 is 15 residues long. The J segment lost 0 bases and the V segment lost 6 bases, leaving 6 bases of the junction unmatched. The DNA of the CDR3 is TGCAGTGCGTCTCCGGGACAGGGGGCCTCCTACGAGCAGTACTTC. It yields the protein CSASPGQGASYEQYF.